A selection of T cell receptor beta chains follows, all from one sample in a study of T cells in Graves' hyperthyroidism and ophthalmopathy. TCRdb passed the multiplex PCR reads through MiXCR, listing each CDR3 protein once. The sample records approximately 430,000 distinct CDR3 sequences, more than 15% being singletons. The sample consisted of blood. Receptor source: a woman younger than 30 with Graves' hyperthyroidism. Each CDR3 is given with its conserved first and last residue. The D gene is left open where the match is weak. Clone size is shown for a subset of rows, as once, few, many or a class of expanded clone.

clone size | J gene | D gene | V gene | CDR3 DNA | CDR3 protein
many | TRBJ2-5 | TRBD2 | TRBV6-1 | TGTGCCAGCACCCTTGATTGGACTAGCGGGGGAGAGACCCAGTACTTC | CASTLDWTSGGETQYF
. | TRBJ1-4 | . | TRBV7-8 | TGTGCCAGCAGCTGGGGGGCAGCGCCTAATGAAAAACTGTTTTTT | CASSWGAAPNEKLFF
many | TRBJ1-2 | . | TRBV28 | TGTGCCAGCAGTTCCCGGGACGGACTGTTTGGGAGCTACACCTTC | CASSSRDGLFGSYTF
. | TRBJ1-1 | . | TRBV7-9 | TGTGCCAGCACCCCGGGATCGCAGTCAGAAGCTTTCTTT | CASTPGSQSEAFF
. | TRBJ2-6 | TRBD1 | TRBV20-1 | TGCAGTGCTAGAACAACAGGGGGTGGGGCCAACGTCCTGACTTTC | CSARTTGGGANVLTF
. | TRBJ2-2 | . | TRBV13 | TGTGCCAGCAGCTTGAGCCAAGTACGGGCCGGGGAGCTGTTTTTT | CASSLSQVRAGELFF
many | TRBJ1-3 | . | TRBV7-2 | TGTGCCAGCAGCTTAGATAGATTTGGAAACACCATATATTTT | CASSLDRFGNTIYF
. | TRBJ2-1 | . | TRBV20-1 | TGCAGTGCTAGCGGGCATAGGTACAATGAGCAGTTCTTC | CSASGHRYNEQFF
many | TRBJ1-3 | . | TRBV18 | TGTGCCAGCTCAACTACAGGGATTAACACCATATATTTT | CASSTTGINTIYF
few | TRBJ2-3 | TRBD2 | TRBV25-1 | TGTGCCAGCACCCCGGGGGGATTTCGGACAGATACGCAGTATTTT | CASTPGGFRTDTQYF
many | TRBJ2-1 | . | TRBV10-2 | TGCGCCAGCAGCTGGGGCAGCAATGAGCAGTTCTTC | CASSWGSNEQFF
few | TRBJ2-7 | TRBD1 | TRBV6-1 | TGTGCCAACAGTCCGACAGGGGCCATCTCCTACGAGCAGTACTTC | CANSPTGAISYEQYF
few | TRBJ2-1 | TRBD2 | TRBV7-2 | TGTGCCAGCAGCTCTCCCCGGGGGGGGGGGTACAATGAGCAGTTCTTC | CASSSPRGGGYNEQFF
. | TRBJ1-1 | TRBD1 | TRBV6-2/TRBV6-3 | TGTGCCAGCAGTTACCCCCTCACGACAGGGGGGAACACTGAAGCTTTCTTT | CASSYPLTTGGNTEAFF
many | TRBJ2-7 | TRBD1 | TRBV6-1 | TGTGCCAGCAGGCGACAGGGCCCCTACGAGCAGTACTTC | CASRRQGPYEQYF
many | TRBJ1-2 | TRBD1 | TRBV5-6 | TGTGCCAGCAGCTCCAACACAGGGGCCGGAGGCTACACCTTC | CASSSNTGAGGYTF
. | TRBJ1-1 | . | TRBV7-7 | TGTGCTAGCAGCTTGGGCAGGAACACTAAAGCTTTCTTT | CASSLGRNTKAFF
few | TRBJ2-2 | TRBD2 | TRBV20-1 | TGCAGTGCTCCCCTGGGGGGGTCGAACACCGGGGAGCTGTTTTTT | CSAPLGGSNTGELFF
once | TRBJ2-5 | . | TRBV7-8 | TGTGCCAGCAGCTTAACTTTATCAACACAAGAGACCCAGTACTTC | CASSLTLSTQETQYF
few | TRBJ2-7 | . | TRBV19 | TGTGCCAGTAGCGACAAGAGAGCTTACGAGCAGTACTTC | CASSDKRAYEQYF
many | TRBJ1-1 | . | TRBV7-2 | TGTGCCAGCAGCCTAGGGACCATGAACACTGAAGCTTTCTTT | CASSLGTMNTEAFF
many | TRBJ2-5 | TRBD1 | TRBV10-3 | TGTGCCATCAGTGAGTGGTACATTGTGGGGACAGGGGACCGAGAGACCCAGTACTTC | CAISEWYIVGTGDRETQYF
many | TRBJ2-3 | . | TRBV18 | TGTGCCAGCTCACTGCGGGTGAATACGCAGTATTTT | CASSLRVNTQYF
. | TRBJ2-2 | . | TRBV24-1 | TGTGCCACCACCCCGGGAACCACCGGGGAGCTGTTTTTT | CATTPGTTGELFF
few | TRBJ2-2 | . | TRBV19 | TGTGCCAGTAGAAGAGTGCGGGCCGGGGAGCTGTTTTTT | CASRRVRAGELFF
many | TRBJ1-1 | . | TRBV5-6 | TGTGCCAGCAGCTTCTACAACACTGAAGCTTTCTTT | CASSFYNTEAFF
. | TRBJ1-5 | . | TRBV4-3 | TGCGCCAGCAGCCAAGTCGCGAGGAGGGGATCCCCGGGGCCCCAGCATTTT | CASSQVARRGSPGPQHF
few | TRBJ1-6 | . | TRBV6-1 | TGTGCCAGCCGTCGGCCCCTCTGGAATTCACCCCTCCACTTT | CASRRPLWNSPLHF
few | TRBJ1-2 | TRBD1 | TRBV20-1 | TGCAGTGCGCCCGGGACAGGGGCCGTGGGGTATGGCTACACCTTC | CSAPGTGAVGYGYTF
many | TRBJ1-4 | . | TRBV5-1 | TGCGCCAGCAGCTACCAGTCTAATGAAAAACTGTTTTTT | CASSYQSNEKLFF
many | TRBJ2-2 | TRBD1 | TRBV5-1 | TGCGCCAGCAGCGCGGACAGGGGTGGCACCGGGGAGCTGTTTTTT | CASSADRGGTGELFF
. | TRBJ2-7 | . | TRBV20-1 | TGCAGTGTTCAGAGGGAGAGCTCCTACGAGCAGTACTTC | CSVQRESSYEQYF
many | TRBJ2-7 | . | TRBV6-1 | TGTGCCACCCGGTTCCTCTTGGCTGGCGAGCAGTACTTC | CATRFLLAGEQYF
. | TRBJ2-3 | . | TRBV12-3/TRBV12-4 | TGTGCCAGCAGCCCAGGGGAGCGTCCAACAGATACGCAGTATTTT | CASSPGERPTDTQYF
many | TRBJ1-1 | . | TRBV15 | TGTGCCACCAGCAGAGTGGGAGGACTGTTCATGAACACTGAAGCTTTCTTT | CATSRVGGLFMNTEAFF
many | TRBJ1-1 | . | TRBV20-1 | TGCAGTGCTAGAGCCGACAGGACTGAAGCTTTCTTT | CSARADRTEAFF
many | TRBJ1-1 | . | TRBV7-9 | TGTGCCAGCAGTTTCAGCCAGAACACTGAAGCTTTCTTT | CASSFSQNTEAFF
. | TRBJ2-1 | . | TRBV10-2 | TGCGCCAGCAGTGACGAATCGCGGGACCCATACAATGAGCAGTTCTTC | CASSDESRDPYNEQFF
few | TRBJ2-2 | . | TRBV20-1 | TGCAGTGCCCCTTGGGACCCCACCGGGGAGCTGTTTTTT | CSAPWDPTGELFF
many | TRBJ2-1 | . | TRBV6-2/TRBV6-3 | TGTGCCAGCGCTCCCGGAGGGGGCGGATACAATGAGCAGTTCTTC | CASAPGGGGYNEQFF
. | TRBJ2-3 | TRBD2 | TRBV27 | TGTGCCAGCAGTTTAATGGCTAGCGGGAGTGATACGCAGTATTTT | CASSLMASGSDTQYF